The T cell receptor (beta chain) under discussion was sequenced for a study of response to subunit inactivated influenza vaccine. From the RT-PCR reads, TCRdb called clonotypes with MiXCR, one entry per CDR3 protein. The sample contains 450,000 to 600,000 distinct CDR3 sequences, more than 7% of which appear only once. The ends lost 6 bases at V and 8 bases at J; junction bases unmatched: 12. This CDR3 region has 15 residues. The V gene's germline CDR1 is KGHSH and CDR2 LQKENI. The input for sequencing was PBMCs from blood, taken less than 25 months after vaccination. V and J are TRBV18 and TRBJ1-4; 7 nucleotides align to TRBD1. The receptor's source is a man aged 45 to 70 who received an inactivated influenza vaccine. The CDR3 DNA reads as TGTGCCAGCTCTAGAAGACAGGGCGACTACGAAAAACTGTTTTTT. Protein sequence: CASSRRQGDYEKLFF. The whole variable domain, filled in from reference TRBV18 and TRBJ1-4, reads NAGVMQNPRHLVRRRGQEARLRCSPMKGHSHVYWYRQLPEEGLKFMVYLQKENIIDESGMPKERFSAEFPKEGPSILRIQQVVRGDSAAYFCASSRRQGDYEKLFFGSGTQLSVL.